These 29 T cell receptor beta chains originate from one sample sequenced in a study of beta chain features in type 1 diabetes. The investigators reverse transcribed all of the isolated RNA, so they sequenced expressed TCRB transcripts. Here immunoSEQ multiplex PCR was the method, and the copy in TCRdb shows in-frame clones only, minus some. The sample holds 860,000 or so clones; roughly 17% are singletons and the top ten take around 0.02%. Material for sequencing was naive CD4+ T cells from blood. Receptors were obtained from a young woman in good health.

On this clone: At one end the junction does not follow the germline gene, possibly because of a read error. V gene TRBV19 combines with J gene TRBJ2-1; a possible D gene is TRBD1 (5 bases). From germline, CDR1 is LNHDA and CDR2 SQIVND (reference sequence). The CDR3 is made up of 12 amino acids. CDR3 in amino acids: CASSIRTGPPIF. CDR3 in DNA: TGTGCCAGTAGTATACGAACAGGCCCCCCAATCTTC.

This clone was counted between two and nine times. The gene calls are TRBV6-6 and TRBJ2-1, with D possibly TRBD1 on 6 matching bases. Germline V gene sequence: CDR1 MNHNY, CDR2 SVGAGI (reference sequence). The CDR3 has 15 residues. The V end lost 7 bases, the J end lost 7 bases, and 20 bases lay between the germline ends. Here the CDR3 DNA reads TGTGCCAGCACCGACCAGATGACAGGAAGTAATGAGCAGTTCTTC. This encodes CASTDQMTGSNEQFF.

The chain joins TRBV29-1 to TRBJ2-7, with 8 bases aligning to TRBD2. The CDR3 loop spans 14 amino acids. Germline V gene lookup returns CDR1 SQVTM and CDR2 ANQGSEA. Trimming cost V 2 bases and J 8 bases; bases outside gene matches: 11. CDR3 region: CSVEISAGVSKQYF. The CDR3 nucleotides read TGCAGCGTTGAAATCTCAGCGGGAGTTTCCAAGCAGTACTTC.

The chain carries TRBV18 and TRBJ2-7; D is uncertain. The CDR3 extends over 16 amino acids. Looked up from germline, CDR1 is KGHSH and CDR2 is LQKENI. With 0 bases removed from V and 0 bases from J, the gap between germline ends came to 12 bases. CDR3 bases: TGTGCCAGCTCACCACCGGTCGCGGTTAGCTCCTACGAGCAGTACTTC. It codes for CASSPPVAVSSYEQYF.

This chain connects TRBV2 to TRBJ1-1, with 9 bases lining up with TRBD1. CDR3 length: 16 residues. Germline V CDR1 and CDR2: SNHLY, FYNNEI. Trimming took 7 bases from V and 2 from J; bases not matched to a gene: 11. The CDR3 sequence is CASNSPLGQGNTEAFF. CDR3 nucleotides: TGTGCCAGCAATAGCCCGCTGGGACAGGGAAACACTGAAGCTTTCTTT.

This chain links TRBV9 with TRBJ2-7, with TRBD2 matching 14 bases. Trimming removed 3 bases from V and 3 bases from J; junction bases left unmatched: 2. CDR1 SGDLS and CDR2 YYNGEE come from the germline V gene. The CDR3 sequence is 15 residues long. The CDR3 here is CASSAGTSGSYEQYF. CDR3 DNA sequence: TGTGCCAGCAGCGCTGGGACTAGCGGGAGCTACGAGCAGTACTTC.

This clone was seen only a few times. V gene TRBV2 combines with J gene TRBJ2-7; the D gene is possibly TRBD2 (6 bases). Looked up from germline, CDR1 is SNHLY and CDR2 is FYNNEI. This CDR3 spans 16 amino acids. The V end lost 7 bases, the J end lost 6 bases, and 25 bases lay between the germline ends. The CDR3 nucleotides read TGTGCCAGCAAACCCCCACTAGCCGAGCCTTGGGGCGAGCAGTACTTC. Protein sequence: CASKPPLAEPWGEQYF.

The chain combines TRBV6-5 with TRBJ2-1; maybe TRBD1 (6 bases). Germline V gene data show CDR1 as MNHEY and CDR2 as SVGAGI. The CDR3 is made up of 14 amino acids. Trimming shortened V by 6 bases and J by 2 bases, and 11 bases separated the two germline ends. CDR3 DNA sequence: TGTGCCAGCAGGGACAGACCTCCCTACAATGAGCAGTTCTTC. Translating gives CASRDRPPYNEQFF.

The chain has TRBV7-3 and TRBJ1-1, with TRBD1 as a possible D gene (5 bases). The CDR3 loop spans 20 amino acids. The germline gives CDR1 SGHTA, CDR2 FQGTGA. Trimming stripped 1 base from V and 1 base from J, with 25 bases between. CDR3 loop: CASSLIGTSGRALENTEAFF. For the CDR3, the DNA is TGTGCCAGCAGCTTAATCGGGACTAGCGGGAGGGCGTTGGAGAACACTGAAGCTTTCTTT.

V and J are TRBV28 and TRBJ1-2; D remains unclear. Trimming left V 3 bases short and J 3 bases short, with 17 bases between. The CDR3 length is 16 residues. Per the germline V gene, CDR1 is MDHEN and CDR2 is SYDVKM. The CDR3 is CASSFPSRAYDYGYTF. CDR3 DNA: TGTGCCAGCAGTTTCCCATCGCGGGCATATGACTATGGCTACACCTTC.

The CDR3 sequence: CASNLARYGYTF. Here the CDR3 DNA reads TGTGCCAGCAACCTCGCCCGCTATGGCTACACCTTC. The rearrangement links TRBV7-9 to TRBJ1-2; D remains ambiguous. The CDR3 is 12 residues long. V shed 7 bases and J shed 4 bases, with 10 bases lying between them. Germline lookup yields CDR1 SEHNR and CDR2 FQNEAQ (reference sequence). The full variable domain, rest sourced from reference TRBV7-9 and TRBJ1-2, is DTGVSQNPRHKITKRGQNVTFRCDPISEHNRLYWYRQTLGQGPEFLTYFQNEAQLEKSRLLSDRFSAERPKGSFSTLEIQRTEQGDSAMYLCASNLARYGYTFGSGTRLTVV.

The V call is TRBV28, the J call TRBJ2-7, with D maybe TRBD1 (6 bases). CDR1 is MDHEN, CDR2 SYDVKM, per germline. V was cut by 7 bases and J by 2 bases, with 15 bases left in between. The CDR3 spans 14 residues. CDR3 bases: TGTGCCAGCAACTTACAGGGCCTCGCCTACGAGCAGTACTTC. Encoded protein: CASNLQGLAYEQYF.

CDR3 in amino acids: CASSQGQSPEQETQYF. The CDR3 coding sequence is TGTGCCAGCAGCCAAGGACAATCCCCGGAACAAGAGACCCAGTACTTC. The J gene is TRBJ2-5, the V gene TRBV4-2, with D uncertain. This CDR3 region has 16 residues. Trimming removed 1 base from V and 2 bases from J, with 14 bases in between. CDR1 is LGHNA, CDR2 YNFKEQ, per germline.

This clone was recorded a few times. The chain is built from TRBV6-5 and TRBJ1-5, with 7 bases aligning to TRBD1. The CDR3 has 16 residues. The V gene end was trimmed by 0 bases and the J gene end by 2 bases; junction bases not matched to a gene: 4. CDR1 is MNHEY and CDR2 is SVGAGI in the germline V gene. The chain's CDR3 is CASSYSGQGGNQPQHF. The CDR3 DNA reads TGTGCCAGCAGTTACTCTGGCCAGGGGGGCAATCAGCCCCAGCATTTT.

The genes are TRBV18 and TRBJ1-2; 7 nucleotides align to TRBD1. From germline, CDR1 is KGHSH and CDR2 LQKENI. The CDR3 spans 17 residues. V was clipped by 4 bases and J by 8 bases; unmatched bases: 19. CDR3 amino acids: CASSLHRGPTQPGGYTF. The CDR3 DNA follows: TGTGCCAGCTCACTCCACAGGGGTCCAACTCAGCCTGGGGGCTACACCTTC.

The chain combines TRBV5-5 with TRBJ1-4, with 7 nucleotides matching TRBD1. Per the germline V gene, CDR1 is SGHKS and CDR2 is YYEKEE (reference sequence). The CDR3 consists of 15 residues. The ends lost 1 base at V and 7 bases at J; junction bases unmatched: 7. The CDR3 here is CASSLLGQQGEKLFF. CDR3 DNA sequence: TGTGCCAGCAGCTTGTTGGGACAGCAAGGTGAAAAACTGTTTTTT.

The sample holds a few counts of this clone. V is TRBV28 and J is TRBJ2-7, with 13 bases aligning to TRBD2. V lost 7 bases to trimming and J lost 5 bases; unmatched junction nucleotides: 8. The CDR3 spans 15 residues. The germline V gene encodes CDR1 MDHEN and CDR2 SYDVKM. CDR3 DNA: TGTGCCAGCACCGACGGGACTAGCGGGAAACACGAGCAGTACTTC. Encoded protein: CASTDGTSGKHEQYF.

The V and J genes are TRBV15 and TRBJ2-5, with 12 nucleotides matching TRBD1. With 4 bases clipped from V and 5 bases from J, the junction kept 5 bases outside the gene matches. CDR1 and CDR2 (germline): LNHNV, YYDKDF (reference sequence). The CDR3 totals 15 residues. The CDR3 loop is CATSKGQGATETQYF. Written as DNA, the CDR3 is TGTGCCACCAGCAAGGGACAGGGGGCCACGGAGACCCAGTACTTC.

The CDR3 DNA reads as TGTGCCAGCAGCTTGGACAGCAAGAATGAAAAACTGTTTTTT. Amino acids: CASSLDSKNEKLFF. This chain joins TRBV5-4 and TRBJ1-4, with D unresolved. V dropped 0 bases and J dropped 5 bases, with 8 bases sitting between them. There are 14 residues in the CDR3. CDR1 and CDR2 from the germline V gene are SGHNT and YYREEE (reference sequence).

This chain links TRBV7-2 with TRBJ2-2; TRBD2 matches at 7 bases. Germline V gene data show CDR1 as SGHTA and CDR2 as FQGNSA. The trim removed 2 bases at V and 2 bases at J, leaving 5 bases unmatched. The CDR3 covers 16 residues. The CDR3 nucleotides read TGTGCCAGCAGCTTACAAGGGACTACAAACACCGGGGAGCTGTTTTTT. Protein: CASSLQGTTNTGELFF.

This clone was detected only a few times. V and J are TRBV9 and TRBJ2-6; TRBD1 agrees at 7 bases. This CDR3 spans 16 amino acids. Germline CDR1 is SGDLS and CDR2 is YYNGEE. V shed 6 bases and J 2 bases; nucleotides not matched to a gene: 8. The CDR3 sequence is CASTTTQGAGANVLTF. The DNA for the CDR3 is TGTGCCAGCACGACCACTCAGGGGGCTGGGGCCAACGTCCTGACTTTC.

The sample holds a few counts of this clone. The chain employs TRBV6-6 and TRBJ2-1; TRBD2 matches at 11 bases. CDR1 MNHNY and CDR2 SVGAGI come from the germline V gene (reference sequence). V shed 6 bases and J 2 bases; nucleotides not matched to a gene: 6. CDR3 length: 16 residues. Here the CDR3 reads CASRKPGLAAYNEQFF. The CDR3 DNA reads TGTGCCAGCAGAAAGCCGGGACTAGCGGCCTACAATGAGCAGTTCTTC.

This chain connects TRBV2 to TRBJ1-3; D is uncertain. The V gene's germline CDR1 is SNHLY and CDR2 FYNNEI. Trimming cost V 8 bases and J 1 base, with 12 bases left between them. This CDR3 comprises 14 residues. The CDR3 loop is CASEGFSSGNTIYF. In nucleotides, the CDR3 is TGTGCCAGCGAAGGGTTCTCGTCTGGAAACACCATATATTTT.

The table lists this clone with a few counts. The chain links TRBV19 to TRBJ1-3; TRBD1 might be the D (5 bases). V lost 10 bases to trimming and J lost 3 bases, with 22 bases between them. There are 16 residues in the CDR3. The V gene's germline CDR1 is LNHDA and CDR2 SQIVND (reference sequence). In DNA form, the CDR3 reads TGTGCCACCATGGGGCTTGCACACGGCCGTGGAAACACCATATATTTT. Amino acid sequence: CATMGLAHGRGNTIYF.

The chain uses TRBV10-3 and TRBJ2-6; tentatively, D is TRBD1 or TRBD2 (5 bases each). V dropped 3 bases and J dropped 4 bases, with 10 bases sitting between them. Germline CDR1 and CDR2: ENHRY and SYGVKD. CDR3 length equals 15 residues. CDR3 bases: TGTGCCATCAGTGACGGGGACGCAGGGGCCAACGTCCTGACTTTC. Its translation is CAISDGDAGANVLTF.

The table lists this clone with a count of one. The CDR3 DNA reads TGTGCCAGCAGTTTATCTTGGGTCACCGGGGAGCTGTTTTTT. Translation gives CASSLSWVTGELFF. The chain links TRBV27 to TRBJ2-2; D is uncertain. Germline V gene lookup returns CDR1 MNHEY and CDR2 SMNVEV (reference sequence). This CDR3 has 14 amino acids. With 0 bases removed from V and 4 bases from J, the gap between germline ends came to 6 bases.

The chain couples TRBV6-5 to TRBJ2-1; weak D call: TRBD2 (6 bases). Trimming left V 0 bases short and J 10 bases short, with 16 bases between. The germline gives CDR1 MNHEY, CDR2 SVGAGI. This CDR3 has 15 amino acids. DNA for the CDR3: TGTGCCAGCAGTTACTCTGAGCGGGCGACGATCGAGCAGTTCTTC. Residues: CASSYSERATIEQFF.

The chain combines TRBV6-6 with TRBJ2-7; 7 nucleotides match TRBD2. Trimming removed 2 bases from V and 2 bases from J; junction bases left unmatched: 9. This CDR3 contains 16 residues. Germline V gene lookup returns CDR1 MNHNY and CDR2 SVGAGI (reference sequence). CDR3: CASSYGGLGRAYEQYF. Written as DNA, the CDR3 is TGTGCCAGCAGTTACGGCGGGTTAGGGAGGGCCTACGAGCAGTACTTC.

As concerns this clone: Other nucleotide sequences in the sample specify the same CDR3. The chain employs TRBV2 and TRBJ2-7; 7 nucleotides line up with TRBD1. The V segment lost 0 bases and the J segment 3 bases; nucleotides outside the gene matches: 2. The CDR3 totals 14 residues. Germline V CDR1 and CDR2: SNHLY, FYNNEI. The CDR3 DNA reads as TGTGCCAGCAGTGAAGCGAGACAGGGCTACGAGCAGTACTTC. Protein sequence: CASSEARQGYEQYF.